The clone carrying this T cell receptor beta chain was counted ten times or more. The target antigen is unknown. The sorted Tregs were CD4+CD25+CD127-/low cells. Overall study findings and caveats: The TCR gene usage of tumor memory CD4+ T cells clustered together with blood and lymph node memory CD4+ cells and with lymph node naive CD4+ cells. Tumor Treg TCRs overlapped most with tumor naive CD4+ cells.

The CDR3 contains 14 residues. The V and J ends lost 2 bases and 2 bases respectively, with 10 bases between them. The germline gives CDR1 SGHRS, CDR2 YFSETQ. TCRdb fed the 5' RACE reads into MiXCR, producing one record per CDR3 protein. The sample has approximately 58,000 distinct CDR3 sequences; 26% are singletons. Material: tumor-infiltrating Tregs sorted from the breast tumor. The chain carries TRBV5-1 and TRBJ2-5; no reliable D call. The receptor was isolated from a female donor with breast cancer. The CDR3 loop reads CASSLYSDQETQYF. The CDR3 region has the DNA TGCGCCAGCAGCTTATACAGCGATCAAGAGACCCAGTACTTC.